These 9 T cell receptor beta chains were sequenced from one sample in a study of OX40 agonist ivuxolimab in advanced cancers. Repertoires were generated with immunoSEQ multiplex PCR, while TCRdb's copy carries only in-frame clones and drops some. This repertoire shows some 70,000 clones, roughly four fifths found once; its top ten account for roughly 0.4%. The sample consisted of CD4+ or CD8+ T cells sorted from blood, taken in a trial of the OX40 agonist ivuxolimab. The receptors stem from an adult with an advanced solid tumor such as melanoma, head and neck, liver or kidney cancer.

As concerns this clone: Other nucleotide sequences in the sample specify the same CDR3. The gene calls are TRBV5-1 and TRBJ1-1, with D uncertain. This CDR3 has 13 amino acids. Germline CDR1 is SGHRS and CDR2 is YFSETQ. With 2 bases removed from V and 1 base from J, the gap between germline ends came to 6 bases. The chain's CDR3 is CASSLGGNTEAFF. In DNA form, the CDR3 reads TGCGCCAGCAGCTTAGGCGGGAACACTGAAGCTTTCTTT.

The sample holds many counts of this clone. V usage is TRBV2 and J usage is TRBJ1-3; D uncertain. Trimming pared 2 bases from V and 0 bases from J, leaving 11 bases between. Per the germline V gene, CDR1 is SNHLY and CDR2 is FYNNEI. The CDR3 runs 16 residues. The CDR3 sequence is CASSETASSSGNTIYF. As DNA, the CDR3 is TGTGCCAGCAGTGAAACCGCCAGCAGCTCTGGAAACACCATATATTTT. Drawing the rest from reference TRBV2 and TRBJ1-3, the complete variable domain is EPEVTQTPSHQVTQMGQEVILRCVPISNHLYFYWYRQILGQKVEFLVSFYNNEISEKSEIFDDQFSVERPDGSNFTLKIRSTKLEDSAMYFCASSETASSSGNTIYFGEGSWLTVV.

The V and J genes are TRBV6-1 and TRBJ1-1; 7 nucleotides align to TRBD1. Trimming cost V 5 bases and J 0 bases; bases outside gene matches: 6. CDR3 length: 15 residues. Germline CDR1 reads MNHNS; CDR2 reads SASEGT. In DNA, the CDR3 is TGTGCCAGCAGTTTACAGGGGAATATGAACACTGAAGCTTTCTTT. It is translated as CASSLQGNMNTEAFF.

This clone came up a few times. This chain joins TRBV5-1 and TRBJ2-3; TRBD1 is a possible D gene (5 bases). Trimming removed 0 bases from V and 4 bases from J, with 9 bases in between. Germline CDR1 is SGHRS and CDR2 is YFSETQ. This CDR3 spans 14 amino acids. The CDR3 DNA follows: TGCGCCAGCAGCTTGGAGGGGCAGGCAGATACGCAGTATTTT. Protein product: CASSLEGQADTQYF.

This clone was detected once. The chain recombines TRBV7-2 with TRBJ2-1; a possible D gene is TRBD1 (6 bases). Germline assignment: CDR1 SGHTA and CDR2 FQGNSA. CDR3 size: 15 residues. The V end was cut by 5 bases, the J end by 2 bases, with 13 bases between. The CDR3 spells CASSRDNPPYNEQFF. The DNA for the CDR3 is TGTGCCAGCAGCCGGGACAACCCTCCCTACAATGAGCAGTTCTTC.

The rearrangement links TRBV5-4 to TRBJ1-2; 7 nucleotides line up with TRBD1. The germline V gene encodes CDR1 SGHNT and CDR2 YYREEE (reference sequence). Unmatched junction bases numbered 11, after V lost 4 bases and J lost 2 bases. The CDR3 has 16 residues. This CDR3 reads CASSHGGDSLNYGYTF. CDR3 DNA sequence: TGTGCCAGCAGCCACGGGGGGGACAGTCTCAACTATGGCTACACCTTC. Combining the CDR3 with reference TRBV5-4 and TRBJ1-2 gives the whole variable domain ETGVTQSPTHLIKTRGQQVTLRCSSQSGHNTVSWYQQALGQGPQFIFQYYREEENGRGNFPPRFSGLQFPNYSSELNVNALELDDSALYLCASSHGGDSLNYGYTFGSGTRLTVV.

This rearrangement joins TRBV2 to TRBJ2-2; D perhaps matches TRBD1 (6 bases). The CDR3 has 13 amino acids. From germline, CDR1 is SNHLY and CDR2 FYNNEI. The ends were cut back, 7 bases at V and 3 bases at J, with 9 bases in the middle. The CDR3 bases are TGTGCCAGCACATCAGGGGACACCGGGGAGCTGTTTTTT. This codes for CASTSGDTGELFF.

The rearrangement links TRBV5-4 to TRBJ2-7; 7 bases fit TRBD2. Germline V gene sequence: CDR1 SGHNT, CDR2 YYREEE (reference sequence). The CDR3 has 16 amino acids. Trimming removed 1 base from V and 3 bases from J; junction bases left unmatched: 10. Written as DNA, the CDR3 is TGTGCCAGCAGCTTGACCGCGGGAGTTCTGGGCTACGAGCAGTACTTC. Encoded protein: CASSLTAGVLGYEQYF.

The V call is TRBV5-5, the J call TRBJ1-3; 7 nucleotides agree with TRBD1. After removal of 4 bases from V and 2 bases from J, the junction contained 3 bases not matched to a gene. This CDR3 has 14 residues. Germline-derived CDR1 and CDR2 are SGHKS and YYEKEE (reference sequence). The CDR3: CASSPGTAGNTIYF. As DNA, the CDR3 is TGTGCCAGCAGCCCCGGGACAGCTGGAAACACCATATATTTT.